This T cell receptor (beta chain) stems from a study of blood T cell repertoires in COVID-19 (dated by TCRdb to about 2020). A note on the overall study: Samples from collaborators originated in the United States, Italy and Spain and spanned both the acute and convalescent phases of COVID-19. The prospective study material was composed of cDNA or gDNA derived from T cells, B-cell-depleted T cells, or PBMCs. Deeply sampled blood TCRbeta repertoires from subjects exposed to, actively infected with, or recovered from COVID-19 were included in the dataset. The repertoires were released in a freely available public database meant as a resource for research on the immune response to SARS-CoV-2. Samples came from the ongoing ImmuneRACE study (first 160 participants) plus 1,254 subjects from 6 global collaborators. Nearly every sample came with metadata listing a de-identified subject ID, COVID-19 status, age in years and sex. HLA class I and class II types, where available, came from metadata supplied by the sample provider rather than from assay-based typing.

Collaborating institutions collected whole blood in K2EDTA tubes following their own protocols. For TCRbeta analysis, collaborator samples were shipped as frozen whole blood, as isolated PBMCs, or as DNA extracted from either sample type. The immunoSEQ Assay, a bias-controlled multiplex PCR, was used to amplify TCRbeta CDR3 regions from genomic DNA. In the paper's pipeline: Nucleated cell counts per sample were estimated from amplification of reference gene primers within the assay. To quantify the absolute abundance of each unique TCRbeta CDR3 rearrangement, sequence reads were collapsed and filtered. For each sample, productive Simpson clonality was calculated as the square root of Simpson's diversity index across productive rearrangements. TCRdb carries this immuneACCESS record with in-frame sequences only. Its versions omit some clonotypes, under half of them owing to an unresolved V gene in the studies checked, with the rest unexplained. That table gives V, J and clone size, and the DNA gave D and trimming. This sample is represented by under 400,000 clones; around 91% of them were singletons. Of the sample, about 6.5% falls within the top ten clones.

CDR1 SSHAT and CDR2 FNYEAQ were looked up in the germline V gene (reference sequence). CDR3 length: 15 amino acids, cysteine to phenylalanine. CDR3 DNA is the only sequence kept; it has 45 bases, read in frame from the first base. Paper-wide results and their limitations: The amount of clinical and demographic metadata varied by source and participant and was provided uncurated.

In regard to this clone: Its binding antigen is unknown. The junction does not match germline at one end; this may be a read error.

Sequenced input: peripheral blood. The origin of this receptor is a man aged 18 to 29 with active or convalescent COVID-19. The chain links TRBV7-7 with TRBJ2-3, with the D gene possibly TRBD1 or TRBD2, each one fitting 5 bases. The CDR3 protein: CASRGQGFSTDTQYF. The bases read TGTGCTAGCAGAGGGCAGGGCTTTAGCACAGATACGCAGTATTTT.